Listed below are T cell receptor beta chains from one sample, sequenced in a study of neurological immune-mediated disorders. TCRdb ran MiXCR on the 5' RACE reads and lists one entry per CDR3 protein. This table has under 35,000 distinct CDR3 sequences, under 30% appearing once. The material sequenced was CD4+ T cells from blood. The receptors shown here come from a middle-aged man with HTLV-1-associated myelopathy (HAM/TSP). CDR3s include the opening cysteine and the closing phenylalanine or tryptophan. D genes are given only for firm matches. Where a row states a size, it is once, few, many or the class of an expanded clone; other rows omit it.

many	TRBD2	TRBJ2-3	TRBV5-1	CASSLLGGSSGALRTQYF	TGCGCCAGCAGCTTGCTTGGGGGGTCTAGCGGGGCCCTCCGTACGCAGTATTTT
many	.	TRBJ2-3	TRBV10-1	CASSDLAGTQYF	TGCGCCAGCAGCGACCTAGCTGGTACGCAGTATTTT
many	.	TRBJ1-1	TRBV7-8	CASSFGGEGNTEAFF	TGTGCCAGCAGCTTTGGGGGTGAGGGGAACACTGAAGCTTTCTTT
many	TRBD1	TRBJ1-5	TRBV9	CASSESTGGSQPQHF	TGTGCCAGCAGCGAGTCGACAGGGGGAAGTCAGCCCCAGCATTTT
many	.	TRBJ2-7	TRBV7-2	CASSLIRAPGHEQYF	TGTGCCAGCAGCTTAATCAGGGCCCCCGGCCACGAGCAGTACTTC
.	.	TRBJ2-2	TRBV5-1	CASSSRQAAGTGELFF	TGCGCCAGCAGCTCCAGACAGGCGGCAGGCACCGGGGAGCTGTTTTTT
.	TRBD1	TRBJ2-3	TRBV12-3/TRBV12-4	CASRATGASTDTQYF	TGTGCCAGCAGGGCGACAGGGGCCAGCACAGATACGCAGTATTTT
many	TRBD2	TRBJ2-1	TRBV20-1	CSARLGLAGFFF	TGCAGTGCTAGACTGGGACTAGCGGGGTTTTTCTTC
many	.	TRBJ1-3	TRBV3-1	CASSRGQGNTIYF	TGTGCCAGCAGCCGAGGGCAAGGAAACACCATATATTTT
few	.	TRBJ1-2	TRBV5-4	CASSLDRKNYGYTF	TGTGCCAGCAGCTTGGACAGAAAAAACTATGGCTACACCTTC
many	TRBD2	TRBJ2-1	TRBV5-1	CASSLHGRVNNEQFF	TGCGCCAGCAGCTTACACGGGAGGGTGAATAATGAGCAGTTCTTC
many	TRBD2	TRBJ2-1	TRBV12-3/TRBV12-4	CASSFPTSVYNEQFF	TGTGCCAGCAGTTTCCCAACTAGCGTCTACAATGAGCAGTTCTTC
.	TRBD1	TRBJ1-4	TRBV27	CANRGTVATNEKLFF	TGTGCCAACAGGGGGACGGTCGCAACTAATGAAAAACTGTTTTTT
many	.	TRBJ1-1	TRBV20-1	CSRRGGRRVNTEAFF	TGCAGTCGACGGGGGGGTCGGAGGGTGAACACTGAAGCTTTCTTT
many	TRBD2	TRBJ2-3	TRBV9	CASSATGTRSTDTQYF	TGTGCCAGCAGCGCTACCGGGACTAGAAGCACAGATACGCAGTATTTT
.	.	TRBJ2-1	TRBV7-3	CASSVTVKDEQFF	TGTGCCAGCAGCGTGACAGTCAAGGATGAGCAGTTCTTC
once	.	TRBJ1-1	TRBV7-9	CASSKNRQIMNTEAFF	TGTGCCAGCAGTAAGAACCGACAGATCATGAACACTGAAGCTTTCTTT
many	.	TRBJ2-1	TRBV24-1	CATSVSPYNEQFF	TGTGCCACCAGTGTCAGCCCCTACAATGAGCAGTTCTTC
many	.	TRBJ1-3	TRBV5-5	CASSPLGAVGNTIYF	TGTGCCAGCAGCCCCCTAGGGGCCGTTGGAAACACCATATATTTT
many	.	TRBJ1-2	TRBV20-1	CSAPVTLYGYTF	TGCAGTGCTCCTGTTACTCTGTATGGCTACACCTTC
many	.	TRBJ2-1	TRBV3-1	CASSQKVIGLRYNEQFF	TGTGCCAGCAGCCAGAAAGTAATAGGATTGAGGTACAATGAGCAGTTCTTC
many	.	TRBJ2-1	TRBV6-5	CASRLTQGAHGGEQFF	TGTGCCAGCAGACTAACACAGGGAGCCCACGGGGGTGAGCAGTTCTTC
.	.	TRBJ1-1	TRBV6-2/TRBV6-3	CASSYWGYTEAFF	TGTGCCAGCAGTTACTGGGGGTACACTGAAGCTTTCTTT
many	.	TRBJ2-2	TRBV5-1	CASSLGTGPGESGELFF	TGCGCCAGCAGCTTGGGAACTGGACCGGGAGAGTCCGGGGAGCTGTTTTTT
many	.	TRBJ1-3	TRBV7-9	CASSFGGNTIYF	TGTGCCAGCAGCTTTGGGGGAAACACCATATATTTT
.	TRBD2	TRBJ2-3	TRBV7-2	CASSLSGGARDTQYF	TGTGCCAGCAGCCTTAGCGGGGGGGCCAGAGATACGCAGTATTTT
many	.	TRBJ1-4	TRBV29-1	CSVGQVNEKLFF	TGCAGCGTGGGCCAAGTTAATGAAAAACTGTTTTTT
many	TRBD1	TRBJ1-1	TRBV5-5	CASSLQGVTTEAFF	TGTGCCAGCAGCTTACAGGGGGTGACCACTGAAGCTTTCTTT
.	.	TRBJ1-1	TRBV5-1	CASSGNGNTEAFF	TGCGCCAGCAGCGGGAACGGGAACACTGAAGCTTTCTTT
many	TRBD2	TRBJ2-1	TRBV7-2	CASSPELAGGGNEQFF	TGTGCCAGCAGCCCCGAACTAGCGGGAGGGGGCAATGAGCAGTTCTTC
many	TRBD2	TRBJ2-7	TRBV5-6	CASSGAGVDEQYF	TGTGCCAGCAGCGGCGCGGGAGTTGACGAGCAGTACTTC
many	.	TRBJ2-3	TRBV20-1	CSARDLLSTSTDTQYF	TGCAGTGCTAGAGATTTACTATCGACTAGCACAGATACGCAGTATTTT
.	.	TRBJ2-7	TRBV15	CATSRDSGRYEQYF	TGTGCCACCAGCAGAGATTCAGGACGATACGAGCAGTACTTC
many	.	TRBJ2-1	TRBV13	CASSPPPGRYNEQFF	TGTGCCAGCAGCCCTCCCCCAGGGCGGTACAATGAGCAGTTCTTC
many	.	TRBJ2-5	TRBV12-3/TRBV12-4	CASSLNGRDEETQYF	TGTGCCAGCAGTTTAAATGGCAGGGACGAAGAGACCCAGTACTTC
many	.	TRBJ2-1	TRBV7-6	CASSLAVRTVAYNEQFF	TGTGCCAGCAGCTTAGCGGTCCGAACAGTAGCCTACAATGAGCAGTTCTTC
many	TRBD2	TRBJ2-1	TRBV15	CATSPSGRANEQFF	TGTGCCACCAGCCCTAGCGGGAGGGCCAATGAGCAGTTCTTC
many	.	TRBJ1-5	TRBV10-1	CASSRQGNQPQHF	TGCGCCAGCAGCCGACAGGGCAATCAGCCCCAGCATTTT
many	.	TRBJ2-7	TRBV19	CASSMGAGINSYEQYF	TGTGCCAGTAGTATGGGGGCGGGGATCAACTCCTACGAGCAGTACTTC
many	.	TRBJ1-1	TRBV29-1	CSAGPTEAFF	TGCAGCGCCGGCCCAACTGAAGCTTTCTTT
many	.	TRBJ1-2	TRBV20-1	CSARDPGQQYTF	TGCAGTGCTAGAGATCCCGGACAGCAATACACCTTC
medium-sized	.	TRBJ2-3	TRBV18	CASSAGLAGDTQYF	TGTGCCAGCTCTGCGGGGCTAGCTGGAGATACGCAGTATTTT
many	.	TRBJ2-4	TRBV12-3/TRBV12-4	CASSRGLANIQYF	TGTGCCAGCAGCAGGGGACTGGCAAACATTCAGTACTTC
many	.	TRBJ2-1	TRBV5-1	CASSLSGFYNEQFF	TGCGCCAGCAGCTTGTCGGGGTTTTACAATGAGCAGTTCTTC
many	.	TRBJ1-2	TRBV5-1	CASSLARGDGYTF	TGCGCCAGCAGCTTGGCTAGGGGAGATGGCTACACCTTC
many	TRBD1	TRBJ2-5	TRBV3-1	CASKHRGAETQYF	TGTGCCAGCAAGCACAGGGGGGCAGAGACCCAGTACTTC
many	TRBD2	TRBJ2-1	TRBV20-1	CSVKRGGVWPYNEQFF	TGCAGTGTAAAGCGGGGGGGGGTCTGGCCCTACAATGAGCAGTTCTTC
many	.	TRBJ2-1	TRBV14	CASSRLGPFSDPGQFF	TGTGCCAGCAGCCGGTTAGGGCCCTTCTCGGACCCCGGGCAGTTCTTC
.	TRBD2	TRBJ2-2	TRBV4-1	CASSQETSGVTGELFF	TGCGCCAGCAGCCAAGAAACTAGCGGGGTCACCGGGGAGCTGTTTTTT
many	.	TRBJ2-1	TRBV7-9	CASSSQADGYNEQFF	TGTGCCAGCAGCTCCCAGGCGGATGGTTACAATGAGCAGTTCTTC
many	TRBD1	TRBJ2-1	TRBV20-1	CSARPSGQVYNEQFF	TGCAGTGCTAGACCTTCTGGACAGGTCTACAATGAGCAGTTCTTC
many	TRBD2	TRBJ2-2	TRBV7-2	CASSSRTSGRTGELFF	TGTGCCAGCAGCTCTCGGACTAGCGGGAGGACGGGGGAGCTGTTTTTT
.	TRBD2	TRBJ2-7	TRBV5-1	CASSSVAGVEQYF	TGCGCCAGCAGCAGCGTAGCGGGGGTCGAGCAGTACTTC
many	.	TRBJ1-6	TRBV7-2	CASSFASQQRSPLHF	TGTGCCAGCAGCTTTGCCTCGCAACAGCGTTCACCCCTCCACTTT
few	TRBD2	TRBJ2-1	TRBV6-6	CASSRPGLAGGRRFF	TGTGCCAGCAGTCGTCCGGGACTAGCGGGGGGGCGGCGTTTCTTC